The rows below give T cell receptor beta chains drawn from one sample of a study of blood T cell repertoires in COVID-19. Measured with immunoSEQ multiplex PCR; TCRdb has only the in-frame clones, and not every one. Among 150,000 to 200,000 clones, over 70% were seen once, and the ten largest hold roughly 9.1%. Sequences were obtained from peripheral blood. These receptors all come from a woman of 80 years or more with active or convalescent COVID-19. The CDR3 runs from the conserved cysteine through the conserved F or W. A row's size may be missing; if present it is once, few, many or a size class.

clone_size j_call v_call cdr3_aa
- TRBJ1-3 TRBV5-1 CASSLGGVDSGNTIYF
- TRBJ2-7 TRBV12-3/TRBV12-4 CASSLANGEQYF
once TRBJ2-1 TRBV6-2/TRBV6-3 CASSYSRSNEQFF
- TRBJ1-1 TRBV27 CASSWTGPNTEAFF
- TRBJ2-2 TRBV7-9 CASSYYRGTNTGELFF
- TRBJ1-2 TRBV6-5 CASSYSGGYNYGYTF
- TRBJ2-5 TRBV7-9 CASSLDMTGKETQYF
- TRBJ2-7 TRBV5-1 CASSSPGRTSFYEQYF
- TRBJ1-6 TRBV19 CASTPGVGTYNSPLHF
- TRBJ2-7 TRBV6-2/TRBV6-3 CASSSLLAPGRYEQYF
- TRBJ1-1 TRBV5-6 CASSPGTGVKAFF